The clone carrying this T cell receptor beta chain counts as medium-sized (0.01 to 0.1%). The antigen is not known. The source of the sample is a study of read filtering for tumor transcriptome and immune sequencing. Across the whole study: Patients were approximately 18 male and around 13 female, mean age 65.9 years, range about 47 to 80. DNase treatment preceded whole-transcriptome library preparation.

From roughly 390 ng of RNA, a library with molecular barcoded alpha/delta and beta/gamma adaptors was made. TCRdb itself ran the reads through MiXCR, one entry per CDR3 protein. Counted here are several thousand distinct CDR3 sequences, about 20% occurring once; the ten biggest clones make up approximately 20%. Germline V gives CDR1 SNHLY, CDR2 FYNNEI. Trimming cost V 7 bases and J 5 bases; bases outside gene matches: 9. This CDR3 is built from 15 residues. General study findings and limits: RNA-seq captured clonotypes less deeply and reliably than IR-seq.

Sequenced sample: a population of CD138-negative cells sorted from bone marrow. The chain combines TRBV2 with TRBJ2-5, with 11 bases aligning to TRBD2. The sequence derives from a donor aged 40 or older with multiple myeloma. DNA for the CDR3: TGTGCCAGCACACCAACTAGCGGGAGTATGGAGACCCAGTACTTC. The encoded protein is CASTPTSGSMETQYF.